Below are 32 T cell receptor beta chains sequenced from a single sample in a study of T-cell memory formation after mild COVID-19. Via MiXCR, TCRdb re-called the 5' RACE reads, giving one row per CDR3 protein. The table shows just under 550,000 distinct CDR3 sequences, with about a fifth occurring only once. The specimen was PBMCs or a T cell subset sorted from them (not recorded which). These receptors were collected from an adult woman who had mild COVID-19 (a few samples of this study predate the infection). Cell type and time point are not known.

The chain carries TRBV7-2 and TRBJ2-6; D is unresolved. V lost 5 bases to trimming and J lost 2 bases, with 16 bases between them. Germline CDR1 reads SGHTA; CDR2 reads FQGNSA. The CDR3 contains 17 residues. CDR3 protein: CASSRKLGSPGANVLTF. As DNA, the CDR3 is TGTGCCAGCAGCCGTAAACTCGGGTCCCCTGGGGCCAACGTCCTGACTTTC. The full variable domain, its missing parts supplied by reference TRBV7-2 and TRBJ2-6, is GAGVSQSPSNKVTEKGKDVELRCDPISGHTALYWYRQSLGQGLEFLIYFQGNSAPDKSGLPSDRFSAERTGGSVSTLTIQRTQQEDSAVYLCASSRKLGSPGANVLTFGAGSRLTVL.

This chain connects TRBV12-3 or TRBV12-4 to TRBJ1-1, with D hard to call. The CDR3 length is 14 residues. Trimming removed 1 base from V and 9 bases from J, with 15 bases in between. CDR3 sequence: CASSLGPTSPKAFF. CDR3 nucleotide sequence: TGTGCCAGCAGTTTAGGTCCTACGTCCCCTAAAGCTTTCTTT.

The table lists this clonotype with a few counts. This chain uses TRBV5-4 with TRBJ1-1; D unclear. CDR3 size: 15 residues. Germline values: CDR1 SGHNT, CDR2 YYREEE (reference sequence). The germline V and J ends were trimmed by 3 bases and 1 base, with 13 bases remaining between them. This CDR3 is CASSYPSTGNTEAFF. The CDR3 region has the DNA TGTGCCAGCAGCTACCCATCGACTGGGAACACTGAAGCTTTCTTT.

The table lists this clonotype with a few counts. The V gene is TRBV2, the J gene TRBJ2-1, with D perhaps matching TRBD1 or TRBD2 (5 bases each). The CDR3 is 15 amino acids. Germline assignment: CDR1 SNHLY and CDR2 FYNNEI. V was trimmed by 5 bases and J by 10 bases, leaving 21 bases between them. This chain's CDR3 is CASSSLPGRKIEQFF. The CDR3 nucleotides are TGTGCCAGCAGTTCTCTACCGGGACGAAAAATAGAGCAGTTCTTC.

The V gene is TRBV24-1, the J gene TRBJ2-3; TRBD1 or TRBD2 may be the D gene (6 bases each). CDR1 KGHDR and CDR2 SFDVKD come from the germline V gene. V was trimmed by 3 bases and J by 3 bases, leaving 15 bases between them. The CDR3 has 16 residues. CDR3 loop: CATSDTTGRRTDTQYF. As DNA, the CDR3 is TGTGCCACCAGTGATACCACAGGGAGGAGGACAGATACGCAGTATTTT.

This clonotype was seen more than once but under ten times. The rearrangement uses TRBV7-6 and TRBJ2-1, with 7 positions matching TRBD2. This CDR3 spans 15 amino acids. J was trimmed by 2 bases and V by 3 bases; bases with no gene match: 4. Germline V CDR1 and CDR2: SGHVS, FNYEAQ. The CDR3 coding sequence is TGTGCCAGCAGCTTTGAGCGGGGTCCCTACAATGAGCAGTTCTTC. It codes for CASSFERGPYNEQFF. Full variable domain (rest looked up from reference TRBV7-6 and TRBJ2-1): GAGVSQSPRYKVTKRGQDVALRCDPISGHVSLYWYRQALGQGPEFLTYFNYEAQQDKSGLPNDRFSAERPEGSISTLTIQRTEQRDSAMYRCASSFERGPYNEQFFGPGTRLTVL.

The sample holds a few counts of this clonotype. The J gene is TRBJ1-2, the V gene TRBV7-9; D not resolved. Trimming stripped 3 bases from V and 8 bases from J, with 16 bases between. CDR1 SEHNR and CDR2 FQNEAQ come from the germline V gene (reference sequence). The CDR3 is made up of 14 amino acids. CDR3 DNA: TGTGCCAGCAGCTTTGAGACTGCCTCCAGCGGCTACACCTTC. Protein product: CASSFETASSGYTF.

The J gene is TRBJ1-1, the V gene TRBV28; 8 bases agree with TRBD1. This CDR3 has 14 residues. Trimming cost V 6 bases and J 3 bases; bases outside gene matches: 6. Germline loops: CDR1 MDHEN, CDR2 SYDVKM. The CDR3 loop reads CASRLRGLHTEAFF. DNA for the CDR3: TGTGCCAGCAGACTCAGGGGGCTGCACACTGAAGCTTTCTTT.

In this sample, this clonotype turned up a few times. CDR3 region: CSARDAAGVAGELFF. The DNA of the CDR3 is TGCAGTGCTAGAGATGCCGCGGGAGTAGCGGGGGAGCTGTTTTTT. The V call is TRBV20-1, the J call TRBJ2-2, with 7 bases matching TRBD2. The germline gives CDR1 DFQATT, CDR2 SNEGSKA (reference sequence). This CDR3 region has 15 residues. Trimming removed 0 bases from V and 8 bases from J; junction bases left unmatched: 9.

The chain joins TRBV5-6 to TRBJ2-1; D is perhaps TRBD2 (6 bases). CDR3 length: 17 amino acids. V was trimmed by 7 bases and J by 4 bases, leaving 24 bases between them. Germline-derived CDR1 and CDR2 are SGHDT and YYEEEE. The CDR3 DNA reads TGTGCCAGCGGCCGGGACCCGGGGGTCTTAAGGTACAATGAGCAGTTCTTC. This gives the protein CASGRDPGVLRYNEQFF.

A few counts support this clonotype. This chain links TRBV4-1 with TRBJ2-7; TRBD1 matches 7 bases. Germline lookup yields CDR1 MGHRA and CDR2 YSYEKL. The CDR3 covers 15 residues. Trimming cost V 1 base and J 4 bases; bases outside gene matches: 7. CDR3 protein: CASSQAVTGIYEQYF. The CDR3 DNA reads TGCGCCAGCAGCCAAGCTGTGACAGGGATATACGAGCAGTACTTC.

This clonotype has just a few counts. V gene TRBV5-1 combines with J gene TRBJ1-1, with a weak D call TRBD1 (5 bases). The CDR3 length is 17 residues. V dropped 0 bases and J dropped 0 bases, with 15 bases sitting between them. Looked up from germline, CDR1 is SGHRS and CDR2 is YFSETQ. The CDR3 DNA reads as TGCGCCAGCAGCTTGGGATCGTGGGGGAGGTTGAACACTGAAGCTTTCTTT. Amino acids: CASSLGSWGRLNTEAFF.

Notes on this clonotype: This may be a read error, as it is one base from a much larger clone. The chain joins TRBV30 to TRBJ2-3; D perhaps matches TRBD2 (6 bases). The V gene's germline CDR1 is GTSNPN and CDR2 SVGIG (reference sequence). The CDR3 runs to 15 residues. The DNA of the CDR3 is TGTGCCTGGCAGTATAACGCGGGAAGCACAGATAAGCAGTATTTT. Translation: CAWQYNAGSTDKQYF.

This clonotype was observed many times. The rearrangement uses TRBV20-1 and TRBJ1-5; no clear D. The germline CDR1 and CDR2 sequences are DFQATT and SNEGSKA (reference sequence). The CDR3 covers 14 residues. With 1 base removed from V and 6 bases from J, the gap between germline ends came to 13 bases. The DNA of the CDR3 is TGCAGTGCTAGAGCTGGGCCGGTTAGTCAGCCCCAGCATTTT. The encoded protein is CSARAGPVSQPQHF.

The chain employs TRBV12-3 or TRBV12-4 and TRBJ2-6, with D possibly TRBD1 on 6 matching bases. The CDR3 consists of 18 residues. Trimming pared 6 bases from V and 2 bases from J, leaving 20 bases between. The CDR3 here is CASSPFGQWGAGANVLTF. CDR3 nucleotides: TGTGCCAGCAGCCCTTTCGGACAGTGGGGTGCTGGGGCCAACGTCCTGACTTTC.

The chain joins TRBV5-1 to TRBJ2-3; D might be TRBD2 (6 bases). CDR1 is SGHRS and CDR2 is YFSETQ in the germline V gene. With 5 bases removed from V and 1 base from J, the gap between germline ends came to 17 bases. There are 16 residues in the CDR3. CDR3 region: CASRQSPGTGTDTQYF. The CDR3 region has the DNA TGCGCCAGCAGGCAGTCCCCGGGGACTGGCACAGATACGCAGTATTTT.

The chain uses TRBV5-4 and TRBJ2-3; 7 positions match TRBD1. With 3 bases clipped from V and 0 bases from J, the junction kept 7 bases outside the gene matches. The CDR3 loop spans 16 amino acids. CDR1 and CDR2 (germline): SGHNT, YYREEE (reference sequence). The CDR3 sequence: CASSSRQGLSTDTQYF. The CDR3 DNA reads TGTGCCAGCAGCTCCAGACAGGGTTTGAGCACAGATACGCAGTATTTT.

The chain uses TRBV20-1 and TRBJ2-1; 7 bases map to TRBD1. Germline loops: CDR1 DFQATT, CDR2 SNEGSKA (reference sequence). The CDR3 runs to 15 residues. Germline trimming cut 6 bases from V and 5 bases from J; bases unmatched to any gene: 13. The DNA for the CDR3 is TGCAGTGCCCCTGACAGGGTAAGGCTCGACAATGAGCAGTTCTTC. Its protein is CSAPDRVRLDNEQFF.

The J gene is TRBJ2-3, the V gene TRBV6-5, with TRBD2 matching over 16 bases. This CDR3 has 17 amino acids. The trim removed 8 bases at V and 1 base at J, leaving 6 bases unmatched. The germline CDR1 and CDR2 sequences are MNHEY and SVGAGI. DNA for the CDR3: TGTGCCAGCGGGGGACTAGCGGGAGGGGTCGGCACAGATACGCAGTATTTT. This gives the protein CASGGLAGGVGTDTQYF.

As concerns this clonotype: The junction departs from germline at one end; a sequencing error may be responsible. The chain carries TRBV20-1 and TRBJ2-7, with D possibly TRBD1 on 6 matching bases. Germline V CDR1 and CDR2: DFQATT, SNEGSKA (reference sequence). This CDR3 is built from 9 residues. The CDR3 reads CSVFRGDIF. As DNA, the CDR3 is TGCAGTGTATTCAGGGGAGATATTTTC.

CDR3 nucleotide sequence: TGTGCCACCAGCAGAGATCGAGGGGGGTACACAGATACGCAGTATTTT. Translated, it gives CATSRDRGGYTDTQYF. The chain links TRBV15 to TRBJ2-3; D possibly uses TRBD1 or TRBD2 (6 bases each). CDR3 length: 16 amino acids. CDR1 and CDR2 (germline): LNHNV, YYDKDF (reference sequence). Between the trimmed V and J ends, which lost 0 bases and 2 bases, there was a span of 12 bases.

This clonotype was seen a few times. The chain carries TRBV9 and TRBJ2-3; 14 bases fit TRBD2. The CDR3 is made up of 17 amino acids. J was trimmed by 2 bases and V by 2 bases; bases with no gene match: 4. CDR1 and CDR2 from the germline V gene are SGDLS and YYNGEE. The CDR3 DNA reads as TGTGCCAGCAGCGTTGGGACTAGCGGGGGCCTCACAGATACGCAGTATTTT. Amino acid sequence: CASSVGTSGGLTDTQYF.

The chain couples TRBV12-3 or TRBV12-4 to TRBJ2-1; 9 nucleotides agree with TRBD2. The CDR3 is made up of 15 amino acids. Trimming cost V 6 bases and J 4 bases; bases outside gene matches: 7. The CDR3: CASSISGGTYNEQFF. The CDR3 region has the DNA TGTGCCAGCAGCATTAGCGGGGGAACGTACAATGAGCAGTTCTTC.

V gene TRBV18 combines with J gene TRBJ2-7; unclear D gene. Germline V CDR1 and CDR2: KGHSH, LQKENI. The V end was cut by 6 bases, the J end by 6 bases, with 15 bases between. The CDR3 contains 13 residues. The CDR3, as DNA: TGTGCCAGCTCGCCCGCGACATTGGCCGAGCAGTACTTC. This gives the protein CASSPATLAEQYF.

The CDR3 DNA follows: TGTGCCAGCAGTTATGTTGCGGGACAGGGCTACGAGCAGTACTTC. This encodes CASSYVAGQGYEQYF. The chain is built from TRBV6-9 and TRBJ2-7; 9 bases align to TRBD1. The germline gives CDR1 MNHGY, CDR2 SVAAGI. V lost 2 bases and J lost 3; bases outside the gene matches: 5. The CDR3 contains 15 residues.

The CDR3 nucleotides read TGTGCCACCAGCAAGACTAGCGGGAGATTAGATACGCAGTATTTT. Amino acid sequence: CATSKTSGRLDTQYF. V usage is TRBV15 and J usage is TRBJ2-3; 12 bases are a match to TRBD2. Germline CDR1 LNHNV, CDR2 YYDKDF (reference sequence). The CDR3 loop spans 15 amino acids. The V gene end was trimmed by 4 bases and the J gene end by 5 bases; junction bases not matched to a gene: 4.

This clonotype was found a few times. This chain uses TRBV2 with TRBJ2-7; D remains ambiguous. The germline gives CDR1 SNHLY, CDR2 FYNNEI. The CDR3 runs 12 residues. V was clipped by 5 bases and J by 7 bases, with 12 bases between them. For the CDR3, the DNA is TGTGCCAGCAGTACTACCCTCCGGGAGCAGTACTTC. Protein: CASSTTLREQYF.

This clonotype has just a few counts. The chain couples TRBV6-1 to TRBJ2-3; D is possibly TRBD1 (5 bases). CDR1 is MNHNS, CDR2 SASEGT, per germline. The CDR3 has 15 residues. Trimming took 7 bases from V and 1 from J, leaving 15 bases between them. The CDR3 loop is CASTEVGQRTDTQYF. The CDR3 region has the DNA TGTGCCAGCACGGAAGTTGGACAACGCACAGATACGCAGTATTTT.

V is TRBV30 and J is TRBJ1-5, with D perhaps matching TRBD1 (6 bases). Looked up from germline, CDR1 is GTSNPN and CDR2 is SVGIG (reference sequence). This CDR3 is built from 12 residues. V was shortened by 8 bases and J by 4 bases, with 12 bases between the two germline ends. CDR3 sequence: CALEGVNQPQHF. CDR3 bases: TGTGCCCTCGAGGGGGTTAATCAGCCCCAGCATTTT.

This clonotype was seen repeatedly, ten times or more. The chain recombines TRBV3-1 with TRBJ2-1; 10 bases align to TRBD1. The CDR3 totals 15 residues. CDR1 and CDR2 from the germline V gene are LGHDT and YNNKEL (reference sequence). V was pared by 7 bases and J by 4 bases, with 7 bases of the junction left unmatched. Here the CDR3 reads CASNRWDRGYNEQFF. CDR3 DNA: TGTGCCAGCAACCGGTGGGACAGGGGATACAATGAGCAGTTCTTC.

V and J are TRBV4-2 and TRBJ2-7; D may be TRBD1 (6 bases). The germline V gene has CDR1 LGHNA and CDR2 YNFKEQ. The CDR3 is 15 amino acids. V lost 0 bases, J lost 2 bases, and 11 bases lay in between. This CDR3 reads CASSQDGRGPYEQYF. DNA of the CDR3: TGTGCCAGCAGCCAAGATGGCAGGGGACCCTACGAGCAGTACTTC.

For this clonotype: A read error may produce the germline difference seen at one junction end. The CDR3 coding sequence is TGTGCCAGAAGCTTAGGGTCCCTAACAGACTACGAGCAGTACTTC. It specifies CARSLGSLTDYEQYF. The chain combines TRBV7-6 with TRBJ2-7; no reliable D call. The CDR3 contains 15 residues. From germline, CDR1 is SGHVS and CDR2 FNYEAQ.